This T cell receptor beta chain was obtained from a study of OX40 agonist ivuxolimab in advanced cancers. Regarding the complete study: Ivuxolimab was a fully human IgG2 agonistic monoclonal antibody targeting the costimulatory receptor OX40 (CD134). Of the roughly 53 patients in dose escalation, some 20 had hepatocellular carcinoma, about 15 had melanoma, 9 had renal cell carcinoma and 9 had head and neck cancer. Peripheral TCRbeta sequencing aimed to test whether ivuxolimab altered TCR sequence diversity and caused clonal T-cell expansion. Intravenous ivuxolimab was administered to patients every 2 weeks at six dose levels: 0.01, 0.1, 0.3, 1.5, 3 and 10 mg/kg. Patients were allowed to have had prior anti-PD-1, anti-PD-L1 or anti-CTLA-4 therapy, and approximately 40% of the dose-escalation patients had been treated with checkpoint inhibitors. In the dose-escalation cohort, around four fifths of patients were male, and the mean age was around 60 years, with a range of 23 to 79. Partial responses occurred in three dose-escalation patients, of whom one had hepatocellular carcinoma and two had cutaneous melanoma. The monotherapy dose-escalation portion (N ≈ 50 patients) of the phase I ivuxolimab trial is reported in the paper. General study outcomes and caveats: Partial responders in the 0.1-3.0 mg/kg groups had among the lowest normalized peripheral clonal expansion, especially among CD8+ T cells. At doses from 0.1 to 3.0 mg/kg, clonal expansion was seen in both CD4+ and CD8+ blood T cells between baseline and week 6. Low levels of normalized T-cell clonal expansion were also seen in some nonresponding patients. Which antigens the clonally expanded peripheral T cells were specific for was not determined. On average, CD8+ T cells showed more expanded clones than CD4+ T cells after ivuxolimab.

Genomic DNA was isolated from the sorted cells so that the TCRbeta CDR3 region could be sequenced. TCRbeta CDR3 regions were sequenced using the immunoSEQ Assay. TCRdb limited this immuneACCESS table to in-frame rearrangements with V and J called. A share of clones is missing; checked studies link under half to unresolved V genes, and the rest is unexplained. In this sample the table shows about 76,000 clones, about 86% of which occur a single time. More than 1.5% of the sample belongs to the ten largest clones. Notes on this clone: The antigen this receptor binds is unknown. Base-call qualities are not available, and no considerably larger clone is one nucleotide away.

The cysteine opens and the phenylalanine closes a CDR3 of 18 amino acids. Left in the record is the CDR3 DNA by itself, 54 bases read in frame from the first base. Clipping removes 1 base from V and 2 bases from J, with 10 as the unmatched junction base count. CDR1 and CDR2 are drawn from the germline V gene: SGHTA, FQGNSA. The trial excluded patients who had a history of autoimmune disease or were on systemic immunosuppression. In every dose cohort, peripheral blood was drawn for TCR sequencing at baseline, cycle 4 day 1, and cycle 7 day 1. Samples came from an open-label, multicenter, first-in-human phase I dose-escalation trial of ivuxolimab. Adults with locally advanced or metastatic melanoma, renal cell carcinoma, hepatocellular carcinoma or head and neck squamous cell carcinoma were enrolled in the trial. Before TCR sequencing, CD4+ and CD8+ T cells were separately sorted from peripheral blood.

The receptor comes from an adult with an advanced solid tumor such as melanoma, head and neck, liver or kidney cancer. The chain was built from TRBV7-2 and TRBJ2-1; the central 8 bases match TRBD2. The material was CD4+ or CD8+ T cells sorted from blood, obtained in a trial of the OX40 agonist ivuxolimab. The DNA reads TGTGCCAGCAGCTTAGAGCCTATGGGTAGCGGGGCCTACAATGAGCAGTTCTTC. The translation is CASSLEPMGSGAYNEQFF.